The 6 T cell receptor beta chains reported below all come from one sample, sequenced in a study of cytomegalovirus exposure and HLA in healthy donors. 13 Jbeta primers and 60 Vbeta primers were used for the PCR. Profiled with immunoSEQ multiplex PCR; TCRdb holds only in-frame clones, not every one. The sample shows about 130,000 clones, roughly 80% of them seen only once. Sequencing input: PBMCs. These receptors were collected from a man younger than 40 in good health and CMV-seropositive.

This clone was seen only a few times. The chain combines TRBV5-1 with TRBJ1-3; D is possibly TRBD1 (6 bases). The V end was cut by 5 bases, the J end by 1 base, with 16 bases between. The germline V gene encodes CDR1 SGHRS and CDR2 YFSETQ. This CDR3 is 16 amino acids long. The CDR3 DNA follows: TGCGCCAGCAGAGACCGGGACACCGGTTCTGGAAACACCATATATTTT. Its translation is CASRDRDTGSGNTIYF.

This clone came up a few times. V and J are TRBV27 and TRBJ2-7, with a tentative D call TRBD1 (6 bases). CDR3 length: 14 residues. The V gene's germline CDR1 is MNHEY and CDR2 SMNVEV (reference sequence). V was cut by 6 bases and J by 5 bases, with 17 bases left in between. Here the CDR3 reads CASSRGTLRNEQYF. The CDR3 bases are TGTGCCAGCAGCCGAGGGACATTAAGGAACGAGCAGTACTTC.

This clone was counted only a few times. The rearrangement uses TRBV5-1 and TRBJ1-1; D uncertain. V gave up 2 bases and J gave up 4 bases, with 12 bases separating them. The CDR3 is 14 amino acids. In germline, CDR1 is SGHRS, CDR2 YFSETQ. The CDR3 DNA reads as TGCGCCAGCAGCTTTCAAGCGTCGGCCACTGAAGCTTTCTTT. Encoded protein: CASSFQASATEAFF.

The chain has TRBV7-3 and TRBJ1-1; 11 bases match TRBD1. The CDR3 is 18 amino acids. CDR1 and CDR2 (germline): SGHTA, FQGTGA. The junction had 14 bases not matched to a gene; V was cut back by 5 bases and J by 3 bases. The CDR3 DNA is TGTGCCAGCAGCGAGGGGCCGGGACAGGGGGTAGGGGACACTGAAGCTTTCTTT. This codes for CASSEGPGQGVGDTEAFF.

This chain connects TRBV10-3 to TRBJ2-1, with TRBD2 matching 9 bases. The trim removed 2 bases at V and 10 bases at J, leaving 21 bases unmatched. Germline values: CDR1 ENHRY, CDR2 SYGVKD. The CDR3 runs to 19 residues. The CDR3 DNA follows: TGTGCCATCAGTGAGCCTGTCCTAGCGGGGCCCGAAACCAAAATGGAGCAGTTCTTC. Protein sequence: CAISEPVLAGPETKMEQFF.

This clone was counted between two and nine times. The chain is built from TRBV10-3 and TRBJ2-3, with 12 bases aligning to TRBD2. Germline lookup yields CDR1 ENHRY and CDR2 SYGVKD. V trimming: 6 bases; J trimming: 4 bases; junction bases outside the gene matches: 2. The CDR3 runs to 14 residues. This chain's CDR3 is CAIRGLAGPDTQYF. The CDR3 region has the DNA TGTGCCATCAGAGGACTAGCGGGGCCAGATACGCAGTATTTT.